Below, 26 T cell receptor beta chains from the same sample are listed, as sequenced in a study of spatial heterogeneity in lung cancer. The study's findings and limits: It was found that expanded intratumoral alpha and beta TCR counts tracked tumor mutation counts.

Time point denoted: sample taken at primary tumor resection. These receptors lack a known antigen. TCRdb re-called the 5' RACE reads with MiXCR, one entry per CDR3 protein. The sample records about 13,000 distinct CDR3 sequences, approximately 4.8% being singletons. This sample comprised lung tumor tissue, obtained at surgery. The receptors were gathered from a male donor with early-stage non-small cell lung cancer.

Ten or more counts support this clonotype. Since the library was made to target alpha chains, this beta chain is a stray read and its abundance is not meaningful. The gene calls are TRBV10-2 and TRBJ2-7; D is unresolved. Germline V gives CDR1 WSHSY, CDR2 SAAADI. The CDR3 is made up of 12 amino acids. Trimming left V 6 bases short and J 4 bases short, with 10 bases between. The CDR3 protein is CASSQSRYEQYF. The CDR3 DNA follows: TGCGCCAGCAGCCAGAGTAGGTACGAGCAGTACTTC.

This clonotype was seen at least ten times. This beta chain was picked up by a library intended for alpha chains and is off target, so its count carries little meaning. V gene TRBV28 combines with J gene TRBJ2-7; D is uncertain. From germline, CDR1 is MDHEN and CDR2 SYDVKM. Trimming took off 4 bases at V and 5 bases at J, with 18 bases between the two ends. CDR3 length equals 15 residues. The chain's CDR3 is CASSSPGSRSHEQYF. The CDR3 DNA sequence: TGTGCCAGCAGTTCGCCGGGTTCCAGAAGCCACGAGCAGTACTTC.

This clonotype was detected ten times or more. This beta chain is an unintended read in a library built for alpha chains; its size means little. The genes are TRBV28 and TRBJ2-1; D gene ambiguous. There are 10 residues in the CDR3. Trimming cost V 5 bases and J 5 bases, with 1 base left between them. Germline CDR1 and CDR2: MDHEN and SYDVKM. Written as DNA, the CDR3 is TGTGCCAGCAGTCACAATGAGCAGTTCTTC. This gives the protein CASSHNEQFF.

This clonotype appeared many times. Little can be read into the size of this beta chain, an off-target read in a library designed for alpha chains. This sequence joins TRBV28 and TRBJ1-5; D unclear. The CDR3 is made up of 17 amino acids. Germline V gives CDR1 MDHEN, CDR2 SYDVKM. V was trimmed by 2 bases and J by 0 bases, leaving 14 bases between them. This chain's CDR3 is CASSLGSERGSNQPQHF. The CDR3 DNA reads as TGTGCCAGCAGTTTAGGCAGCGAGCGGGGTAGCAATCAGCCCCAGCATTTT.

This clonotype was counted ten times or more. The library was built for alpha chains, so this beta chain is an off-target read and its size means little. This chain joins TRBV5-4 and TRBJ2-5, with 8 bases matching TRBD2. The length of the CDR3 is 15 residues. V was clipped by 1 base and J by 5 bases; unmatched bases: 7. Germline CDR1 reads SGHNT; CDR2 reads YYREEE (reference sequence). CDR3 sequence (DNA): TGTGCCAGCAGCTTGCAGCGGGGGACGGGTGAGACCCAGTACTTC. Translation: CASSLQRGTGETQYF.

A few counts support this clonotype. A library prepared for alpha chains yielded this beta chain as an off-target read; its size is of little meaning. The J gene is TRBJ1-1, the V gene TRBV6-6, with 7 bases aligning to TRBD1. The germline V gene has CDR1 MNHNY and CDR2 SVGAGI (reference sequence). This CDR3 comprises 14 residues. The ends lost 3 bases at V and 7 bases at J; junction bases unmatched: 8. In DNA, the CDR3 is TGTGCCAGCAGTTATTGGTCACAGGGGATTGAAGCTTTCTTT. Amino acids: CASSYWSQGIEAFF.

This clonotype is medium-sized in the sample. The library was built for alpha chains, so this beta chain is an off-target read and its size means little. The rearrangement uses TRBV29-1 and TRBJ2-5, with D perhaps matching TRBD2 (5 bases). The CDR3 length is 14 residues. Trimming took 4 bases from V and 4 from J, leaving 16 bases between them. Germline CDR1 and CDR2: SQVTM and ANQGSEA. CDR3 sequence reads: CSVAHTVEGETQYF. CDR3 in DNA: TGCAGCGTTGCCCATACAGTAGAGGGAGAGACCCAGTACTTC.

This clonotype appeared many times. This beta chain slipped into a library made for alpha chains as a stray read, so its size is not meaningful. The J gene is TRBJ2-3, the V gene TRBV20-1; D not certain. This CDR3 has 14 residues. Trimming cost V 2 bases and J 2 bases, with 11 bases left between them. CDR1 DFQATT and CDR2 SNEGSKA come from the germline V gene (reference sequence). The CDR3 nucleotides read TGCAGTGCTAGACTCCAGAGAAACACAGATACGCAGTATTTT. It specifies CSARLQRNTDTQYF.

Points on this clonotype: Being off target in a library aimed at alpha chains, this beta chain has a size of little meaning. The chain is built from TRBV29-1 and TRBJ1-1; D is uncertain. The CDR3 consists of 16 residues. Germline V gene sequence: CDR1 SQVTM, CDR2 ANQGSEA. The V end was cut by 0 bases, the J end by 0 bases, with 14 bases between. The CDR3, as DNA: TGCAGCGTTGAAGACAGCGTTTATCGAATGAACACTGAAGCTTTCTTT. Translating it yields CSVEDSVYRMNTEAFF.

This clonotype was seen ten or more times. Little can be read into the size of this beta chain, an off-target read in a library designed for alpha chains. The chain couples TRBV28 to TRBJ1-3; 9 bases map to TRBD1. After removal of 5 bases from V and 2 bases from J, the junction contained 7 bases not matched to a gene. CDR3 length: 16 residues. The germline V gene encodes CDR1 MDHEN and CDR2 SYDVKM. The CDR3 nucleotides read TGTGCCAGCAGTCCCCGGACAGGGGCCCCTGGAAACACCATATATTTT. This translates into CASSPRTGAPGNTIYF.

This clonotype appeared many times. The germline gene is not matched at one end of the junction; a read error may be the cause. Since it is a stray read in a library aimed at alpha chains, this beta chain has a size that is not meaningful. CDR3 nucleotides: TGTGCCAGCAGTCCCCCCTGGGGGGGCCTTGTCTTC. Its translation is CASSPPWGGLVF. This chain uses TRBV6-2 or TRBV6-3 with TRBJ2-1; D possibly corresponds to TRBD2 (7 bases). The CDR3 is made up of 12 amino acids. The germline V gene encodes CDR1 MNHEY and CDR2 SVGEGT.

This clonotype occurred many times. The library was designed around alpha chains, so this beta chain is a stray read whose abundance carries little weight. The rearrangement joins TRBV7-6 to TRBJ2-1, with 7 bases that match TRBD2. Germline assignment: CDR1 SGHVS and CDR2 FNYEAQ. Trimming took 6 bases from V and 7 from J; bases not matched to a gene: 6. CDR3 size: 13 residues. CDR3 coding DNA: TGTGCCAGCAGTCGGAGCGGGGCTAATGAGCAGTTCTTC. Translated, it gives CASSRSGANEQFF. Variable domain in full (rest from reference TRBV7-6 and TRBJ2-1): GAGVSQSPRYKVTKRGQDVALRCDPISGHVSLYWYRQALGQGPEFLTYFNYEAQQDKSGLPNDRFSAERPEGSISTLTIQRTEQRDSAMYRCASSRSGANEQFFGPGTRLTVL.

This clonotype was counted ten times or more. For a library built for alpha chains, this beta chain is a stray read; little rests on its size. The chain recombines TRBV20-1 with TRBJ1-5; D not resolved. Germline CDR1 reads DFQATT; CDR2 reads SNEGSKA (reference sequence). There are 13 residues in the CDR3. CDR3 in DNA: TGCTCCTCGCAGGAGCATAGCAATCAGCCCCAGCATTTT. As protein: CSSQEHSNQPQHF.

A few counts support this clonotype. For a library built for alpha chains, this beta chain is a stray read; little rests on its size. The CDR3 is CASTRDSYEQYF. The CDR3, as DNA: TGTGCCAGCACCAGGGACTCCTACGAGCAGTACTTC. The rearrangement uses TRBV6-6 and TRBJ2-7; D possibly corresponds to TRBD1 (5 bases). Trimming took off 7 bases at V and 0 bases at J, with 7 bases between the two ends. The germline V gene encodes CDR1 MNHNY and CDR2 SVGAGI (reference sequence). This CDR3 is built from 12 residues.

In its sample, this clonotype was seen a few times. Because this beta chain is a stray read in a library intended to capture alpha chains, its abundance should not be given much weight. The chain links TRBV7-9 to TRBJ2-2; a possible D gene is TRBD1 (5 bases). V lost 2 bases and J lost 1, with 8 bases in between. The CDR3 covers 15 residues. Per germline, CDR1 SEHNR and CDR2 FQNEAQ (reference sequence). This chain's CDR3 is CASSLIRVNTGELFF. CDR3 nucleotide sequence: TGTGCCAGCAGCTTAATCAGGGTGAACACCGGGGAGCTGTTTTTT.

This clonotype was counted many times. This beta chain appears as a stray read in a library generated for alpha chains; its size is not informative. The chain joins TRBV20-1 to TRBJ1-5; D perhaps matches TRBD1 (5 bases). The V gene's germline CDR1 is DFQATT and CDR2 SNEGSKA (reference sequence). The CDR3 consists of 17 residues. Trimming cost V 2 bases and J 3 bases, with 20 bases left between them. CDR3 protein: CSARLAQGQVSNQPQHF. CDR3 sequence (DNA): TGCAGTGCTAGACTAGCCCAGGGTCAGGTGTCCAATCAGCCCCAGCATTTT.

Details on this clonotype: With the library built for alpha chains, this beta chain is off target and its frequency is not meaningful. V is TRBV11-2 and J is TRBJ2-2, with D uncertain. Per the germline V gene, CDR1 is SGHAT and CDR2 is FQNNGV. This CDR3 contains 14 residues. Trimming removed 0 bases from V and 6 bases from J, with 8 bases in between. Here the CDR3 reads CASSLDREAGELFF. The CDR3 coding sequence is TGTGCCAGCAGCTTAGACAGAGAGGCCGGGGAGCTGTTTTTT.

This clonotype was found many times. This beta chain slipped into a library made for alpha chains as a stray read, so its size is not meaningful. This sequence joins TRBV20-1 and TRBJ1-2; a weak D match, TRBD1 (6 bases). V lost 6 bases to trimming and J lost 8 bases, with 13 bases between them. This CDR3 is built from 11 residues. CDR1 is DFQATT, CDR2 SNEGSKA, per germline (reference sequence). CDR3 in amino acids: CSAEGGSGYTF. The CDR3 DNA reads as TGCAGTGCCGAGGGGGGATCAGGCTACACCTTC.

This clonotype was picked up many times. This beta chain is a stray read from a library made for alpha chains; its abundance is not meaningful. This chain joins TRBV11-3 and TRBJ2-3, with D possibly being TRBD1 (6 bases). Germline CDR1 and CDR2: SGHNT and YENEEA. The V gene lost 3 bases and the J gene lost 5 bases, with 12 bases spanning the gap. The CDR3 spans 14 residues. The CDR3 DNA sequence: TGTGCCAGCAGCTTGGACAGTTCAAAAGATACGCAGTATTTT. This encodes CASSLDSSKDTQYF.

A few counts support this clonotype. The library was prepared for alpha chains; this beta chain is a stray read, so its frequency means little. The genes are TRBV18 and TRBJ1-2, with a tentative D call TRBD1 (6 bases). The CDR3 contains 14 residues. Trimming took off 3 bases at V and 1 base at J, with 9 bases between the two ends. Germline V gene lookup returns CDR1 KGHSH and CDR2 LQKENI. CDR3 coding DNA: TGTGCCAGCTCACCCGGACAGTTTAACTATGGCTACACCTTC. Its protein is CASSPGQFNYGYTF.

This clonotype was observed at least ten times. This beta chain is an off-target read within a library intended for alpha chains, so its frequency means little. The chain has TRBV28 and TRBJ1-2, with 7 positions matching TRBD1. This CDR3 spans 13 amino acids. Germline CDR1 is MDHEN and CDR2 is SYDVKM. The V and J ends lost 5 bases and 8 bases, in that order; junction bases with no gene match: 8. CDR3 amino acids: CASSLSGGRGYTF. The CDR3, as DNA: TGTGCCAGCAGTCTATCAGGGGGAAGAGGCTACACCTTC.

The sample holds many counts of this clonotype. This beta chain is a stray read from a library made for alpha chains; its abundance is not meaningful. The chain has TRBV7-2 and TRBJ1-4; 10 bases line up with TRBD1. With V trimmed by 5 bases and J by 7 bases, 7 bases remained unmatched. The CDR3 totals 15 residues. The germline gives CDR1 SGHTA, CDR2 FQGNSA. The CDR3 nucleotides read TGTGCCAGCAGCCACGACTGGACAGGGGGTGAAAAACTGTTTTTT. Translated, it gives CASSHDWTGGEKLFF.

In its sample, this clonotype was seen many times. As an off-target read in a library built for alpha chains, this beta chain has a frequency of little significance. The chain has TRBV7-2 and TRBJ2-4; D might be TRBD1 (5 bases). This CDR3 region has 15 residues. Germline CDR1 and CDR2: SGHTA and FQGNSA. Deletions cut 5 bases from V and 8 bases from J, with 19 bases between. This CDR3 is CASSLDSAGRDIQYF. In DNA, the CDR3 is TGTGCCAGCAGCCTCGACAGCGCCGGAAGGGACATTCAGTACTTC.

This clonotype appeared many times. A library made for alpha chains picked up this beta chain off target, so its size means little. The chain links TRBV11-2 to TRBJ1-6; D ambiguous. The CDR3 covers 17 residues. Germline CDR1 is SGHAT and CDR2 is FQNNGV. Trimming pared 5 bases from V and 10 bases from J, leaving 24 bases between. The CDR3 protein is CASSRGRVKSHGSPLHF. CDR3 coding DNA: TGTGCCAGCAGCCGTGGTAGGGTAAAGTCGCACGGATCACCCCTCCACTTT.

In this sample, this clonotype turned up many times. A library prepared for alpha chains yielded this beta chain as an off-target read; its size is of little meaning. The chain links TRBV5-1 to TRBJ2-5, with D perhaps TRBD1 or TRBD2 (5 bases each). The germline gives CDR1 SGHRS, CDR2 YFSETQ. V shed 1 base and J shed 0 bases, with 7 bases lying between them. The CDR3 loop spans 14 amino acids. The chain's CDR3 is CASSLLGHQETQYF. CDR3 bases: TGCGCCAGCAGCTTGCTGGGACACCAAGAGACCCAGTACTTC.

This clonotype appeared many times. This beta chain slipped into a library made for alpha chains as a stray read, so its size is not meaningful. The CDR3 reads CASSFGRTSTDTQYF. DNA of the CDR3: TGTGCCAGCAGCTTTGGCCGAACTAGCACAGATACGCAGTATTTT. This chain links TRBV5-5 with TRBJ2-3; D not certain. There are 15 residues in the CDR3. V lost 2 bases, J lost 0 bases, and 10 bases lay in between. CDR1 SGHKS and CDR2 YYEKEE come from the germline V gene (reference sequence).